This TCR beta chain was found in a study of identical twins. Germline CDR1 is MNHEY and CDR2 is SMNVEV (reference sequence). The CDR3 extends over 14 amino acids. Trimming shortened V by 4 bases and J by 4 bases, and 14 bases separated the two germline ends. A template switching step contributed a universal primer site, while unique molecular identifiers were present in the cDNA. TCRdb independently ran MiXCR on the 5' RACE reads; one entry per CDR3 protein. Of some 590,000 distinct CDR3 sequences listed, just under 10% are singletons. About this clonotype: The antigen is not known.

Points from the study as a whole: Fewer insertions characterized abundant cord blood beta clonotypes, whereas memory repertoires showed none.

The data also belong to a second study, concerning yellow fever vaccine responses in identical twins.

Sequenced sample: PBMCs. The rearrangement uses TRBV27 and TRBJ2-7; TRBD1 is a possible D gene (6 bases). This sequence originates from a woman aged 18 to 35 in good health. The CDR3 here is CASSSYRDRYEQYF. The DNA for the CDR3 is TGTGCCAGCAGTTCGTACAGGGATCGGTACGAGCAGTACTTC.